A selection of T cell receptor beta chains follows, all from one sample in a study of identical twins. MiXCR, run by TCRdb on the 5' RACE reads, gives a single entry per CDR3 protein. Among under 300,000 distinct CDR3 sequences listed, over 9.5% were seen once. These data also formed part of another study, on yellow fever vaccine responses in identical twins.

The sequenced sample was memory (CD45RO+) T cells sorted from blood. All receptors derive from a woman aged 18 to 35 in good health. The CDR3 runs from the conserved cysteine through the conserved F or W. The D gene is left open where the match is weak. A clone size is listed for some rows: how often the clone was seen (once, few, many), or a class if it is expanded.

V gene	J gene	clone size	D gene	CDR3 protein	CDR3 DNA
TRBV7-2	TRBJ2-7	few	TRBD1	CASSLGRDRVYEQYF	TGTGCCAGCAGCTTAGGGCGAGACAGGGTCTACGAGCAGTACTTC
TRBV5-6	TRBJ1-5	.	TRBD1	CASSFNRGDSNQPQHF	TGTGCCAGCAGCTTTAACAGGGGGGATAGCAATCAGCCCCAGCATTTT
TRBV5-1	TRBJ1-4	many	TRBD1	CASSGGQGTHEKLFF	TGCGCCAGCAGCGGAGGACAGGGGACACATGAAAAACTGTTTTTT
TRBV14	TRBJ2-2	few	.	CASSQEPRWNTGELFF	TGTGCCAGCAGCCAAGAGCCTAGATGGAACACCGGGGAGCTGTTTTTT
TRBV3-1	TRBJ2-3	.	TRBD2	CASSQGLAGAGTDTQYF	TGTGCCAGCAGCCAAGGACTAGCGGGAGCAGGCACAGATACGCAGTATTTT
TRBV6-2/TRBV6-3	TRBJ2-1	.	TRBD2	CASTLAGTSVNEQFF	TGTGCCAGCACGTTGGCGGGGACTAGCGTCAATGAGCAGTTCTTC
TRBV7-2	TRBJ2-7	.	TRBD2	CASSLAASGIAFSYEQYF	TGTGCCAGCAGCTTAGCGGCTAGCGGGATCGCCTTCTCCTACGAGCAGTACTTC
TRBV4-1	TRBJ1-2	few	TRBD1	CASSQERFGQEAYGYTF	TGCGCCAGCAGCCAAGAGAGATTCGGACAGGAAGCCTATGGCTACACCTTC
TRBV24-1	TRBJ2-5	.	TRBD1	CATSGPGQGGQETQYF	TGTGCCACCAGTGGCCCGGGACAGGGGGGGCAAGAGACCCAGTACTTC
TRBV9	TRBJ2-1	few	.	CASSVTTSYNEQFF	TGTGCCAGCAGCGTAACGACCTCCTACAATGAGCAGTTCTTC
TRBV7-2	TRBJ2-5	few	TRBD2	CASSLNSGGVRETQYF	TGTGCCAGCAGCTTAAACAGCGGGGGGGTTCGGGAGACCCAGTACTTC
TRBV28	TRBJ2-1	few	TRBD1	CASSPTGVSLNEQFF	TGTGCCAGCAGTCCGACAGGGGTATCCCTCAATGAGCAGTTCTTC
TRBV5-1	TRBJ2-5	.	TRBD1	CASSAGQGWLETQYF	TGCGCCAGCAGCGCAGGACAGGGTTGGTTGGAGACCCAGTACTTC
TRBV2	TRBJ2-7	.	.	CASSEDVTGRYEQYF	TGTGCCAGCAGTGAAGATGTAACAGGGCGCTACGAGCAGTACTTC
TRBV20-1	TRBJ2-5	.	TRBD2	CSARVSGGASNIPQRETQYF	TGCAGTGCTAGAGTCAGCGGGGGGGCTTCCAATATCCCACAAAGAGAGACCCAGTACTTC
TRBV3-1	TRBJ2-7	many	.	CASSQKLDSFYEQYF	TGTGCCAGCAGCCAGAAATTGGACAGCTTCTACGAGCAGTACTTC
TRBV5-1	TRBJ2-1	many	TRBD2	CASSPPTSGADNEQFF	TGCGCCAGCAGCCCCCCAACTAGCGGGGCTGACAATGAGCAGTTCTTC
TRBV3-1	TRBJ2-1	.	.	CASRDSNEQFF	TGTGCCAGCCGAGACAGCAATGAGCAGTTCTTC
TRBV12-3/TRBV12-4	TRBJ2-7	many	TRBD1	CASSWTGGHEQYF	TGTGCCAGCAGTTGGACAGGGGGCCACGAGCAGTACTTC
TRBV12-3/TRBV12-4	TRBJ2-7	many	TRBD2	CASSKREGSYEQYF	TGTGCCAGCAGTAAGCGGGAGGGCTCTTACGAGCAGTACTTC
TRBV2	TRBJ2-7	few	.	CASSEGLAHVYEQYF	TGTGCCAGCAGTGAAGGGCTAGCGCACGTCTACGAGCAGTACTTC
TRBV5-1	TRBJ2-1	few	.	CASSSVQRYNEQFF	TGCGCCAGCAGCTCCGTACAGCGGTACAATGAGCAGTTCTTC
TRBV7-2	TRBJ2-2	many	TRBD2	CASSLLSGGRTGELFF	TGTGCCAGCAGCTTATTATCGGGGGGGCGCACCGGGGAGCTGTTTTTT
TRBV4-2	TRBJ2-5	many	TRBD2	CASSQEGPTSVRIETQYF	TGTGCCAGCAGCCAAGAAGGGCCCACTAGCGTTAGAATTGAGACCCAGTACTTC
TRBV4-2	TRBJ2-3	.	.	CASSQTGLTDTQYF	TGTGCCAGCAGCCAAACCGGGCTCACAGATACGCAGTATTTT
TRBV6-5	TRBJ2-5	many	.	CASSAEGETQYF	TGTGCCAGCAGTGCAGAGGGGGAGACCCAGTACTTC
TRBV20-1	TRBJ1-6	.	.	CSADEGNNSPLHF	TGCAGTGCTGACGAGGGGAATAATTCACCCCTCCACTTT
TRBV28	TRBJ2-7	.	.	CASGGGQVSYEQYF	TGTGCCAGCGGGGGGGGACAGGTTTCCTACGAGCAGTACTTC
TRBV20-1	TRBJ1-4	many	TRBD1	CSASSRTGGVSLNEKLFF	TGCAGTGCTAGCAGTCGGACAGGAGGTGTTTCGCTTAATGAAAAACTGTTTTTT
TRBV13	TRBJ2-3	.	.	CASSPPGRGRTDTQYF	TGTGCCAGCAGCCCCCCCGGCAGGGGTAGGACAGATACGCAGTATTTT
TRBV6-4	TRBJ2-1	.	TRBD2	CASSDPRLAGGNEQFF	TGTGCCAGCAGTGACCCCCGACTAGCGGGAGGGAATGAGCAGTTCTTC
TRBV29-1	TRBJ2-7	.	TRBD1	CSAEGTGGGYEQYF	TGCAGCGCGGAAGGAACAGGGGGTGGGTACGAGCAGTACTTC
TRBV10-3	TRBJ1-5	few	TRBD1	CAIKKGQGDQPQHF	TGTGCCATCAAAAAAGGACAGGGCGATCAGCCCCAGCATTTT
TRBV7-9	TRBJ2-4	.	TRBD2	CASSLGAGGLAKNIQYF	TGTGCCAGCAGCTTAGGGGCGGGAGGGCTAGCCAAAAACATTCAGTACTTC
TRBV7-8	TRBJ1-1	few	TRBD1	CASSLVQGASQAFF	TGTGCCAGCAGCTTAGTTCAGGGGGCTTCGCAAGCTTTCTTT
TRBV5-6	TRBJ2-7	few	TRBD2	CASSSLAGAYEQYF	TGTGCCAGCAGCTCCCTAGCGGGAGCCTACGAGCAGTACTTC
TRBV19	TRBJ2-2	few	TRBD1	CASSIPGQGAVGELFF	TGTGCCAGTAGTATTCCGGGACAGGGGGCGGTCGGGGAGCTGTTTTTT
TRBV7-9	TRBJ1-4	few	TRBD1	CASSAGQGVEKLFF	TGTGCCAGCAGCGCGGGACAGGGGGTTGAAAAACTGTTTTTT
TRBV12-3/TRBV12-4	TRBJ2-1	many	TRBD2	CASSSGREGNEQFF	TGTGCCAGCAGTAGCGGGAGGGAGGGCAATGAGCAGTTCTTC
TRBV7-2	TRBJ2-5	.	TRBD1	CASSPGQGVQTQYF	TGTGCCAGCAGCCCTGGACAGGGAGTGCAGACCCAGTACTTC
TRBV18	TRBJ2-1	.	TRBD1	CASEGQGANEQFF	TGTGCCAGCGAAGGGCAGGGGGCTAATGAGCAGTTCTTC
TRBV3-1	TRBJ1-2	few	.	CASSQGQANYGYTF	TGTGCCAGCAGCCAAGGGCAGGCTAACTATGGCTACACCTTC
TRBV25-1	TRBJ2-5	many	.	CASSGIRGNGETQYF	TGTGCCAGCAGCGGGATCCGGGGGAATGGAGAGACCCAGTACTTC
TRBV11-2	TRBJ2-1	few	TRBD1	CASSSPISTGTGNNEQFF	TGTGCCAGCAGTTCGCCAATCTCCACCGGGACAGGGAACAATGAGCAGTTCTTC
TRBV7-2	TRBJ2-1	.	TRBD2	CASSPVVGTSHEQFF	TGTGCCAGCAGCCCCGTAGTGGGGACTAGCCATGAGCAGTTCTTC
TRBV2	TRBJ2-1	few	.	CASSERAPVSNEQFF	TGTGCCAGCAGTGAGCGGGCCCCAGTGTCCAATGAGCAGTTCTTC
TRBV6-2/TRBV6-3	TRBJ1-5	few	TRBD1	CASRPRDRGYDQPQHF	TGTGCCAGCAGACCCAGGGACAGGGGGTATGATCAGCCCCAGCATTTT
TRBV5-1	TRBJ2-1	many	.	CASSLGFGSSYNEQFF	TGCGCCAGCAGCTTGGGGTTCGGGAGCTCCTACAATGAGCAGTTCTTC
TRBV15	TRBJ2-3	.	TRBD2	CATSRDLAGSTDTQYF	TGTGCCACCAGCAGAGATTTAGCGGGGAGCACAGATACGCAGTATTTT
TRBV12-3/TRBV12-4	TRBJ2-5	.	TRBD1	CASSSPGTGQETQYF	TGTGCCAGCAGTTCTCCCGGGACAGGGCAAGAGACCCAGTACTTC
TRBV7-9	TRBJ2-3	many	.	CASLGRRYTDTQYF	TGTGCCAGCTTGGGACGGCGATACACAGATACGCAGTATTTT
TRBV21-1	TRBJ1-6	.	.	CASSKVARNSPLHF	TGTGCCAGCAGCAAAGTGGCACGGAATTCACCCCTCCACTTT
TRBV2	TRBJ2-1	few	TRBD1	CASNPVKGQGINEQFF	TGTGCCAGCAATCCCGTGAAGGGACAGGGTATCAATGAGCAGTTCTTC
TRBV3-1	TRBJ2-7	.	TRBD1	CASSQVWGRQGIYEQYF	TGTGCCAGCAGCCAAGTCTGGGGGCGACAGGGTATCTACGAGCAGTACTTC
TRBV2	TRBJ2-1	once	TRBD1	CASSADRIPYNEQFF	TGTGCCAGCAGTGCGGACAGGATACCCTACAATGAGCAGTTCTTC